These 21 T cell receptor beta chains were sequenced from one sample in a study of shared clonotypes between healthy human individuals. TCRdb's table, derived via immunoSEQ multiplex PCR, lists solely in-frame clones and lacks some. The table records 650,000 to 800,000 clones, about 90% of them present only once. Naivety among CD8 cells was defined by CD45RO negativity and positive CCR7 selection, thereby excluding terminally differentiated effector memory CD45RA+ cells. The sequencing input was naive CD8+ T cells sorted from blood. The source of these receptors is a man aged 25-40 years in good health.

The V call is TRBV5-1, the J call TRBJ1-4, with 10 bases that match TRBD1. The CDR3 loop spans 15 amino acids. The J segment lost 6 bases and the V segment lost 4 bases, leaving 6 bases of the junction unmatched. CDR1 is SGHRS, CDR2 YFSETQ, per germline. The CDR3 reads CASSETGTGDEKLFF. The CDR3 bases are TGCGCCAGCAGCGAAACCGGGACAGGGGATGAAAAACTGTTTTTT.

V gene TRBV7-9 combines with J gene TRBJ2-7, with 7 bases that match TRBD2. V lost 0 bases and J lost 5; bases outside the gene matches: 7. Germline V gene sequence: CDR1 SEHNR, CDR2 FQNEAQ (reference sequence). There are 15 residues in the CDR3. The CDR3 here is CASSLAGGPLDEQYF. The CDR3 nucleotides read TGTGCCAGCAGCTTAGCGGGAGGGCCTTTGGACGAGCAGTACTTC.

This sequence joins TRBV5-1 and TRBJ1-1; tentatively, D is TRBD1 (6 bases). The V gene's germline CDR1 is SGHRS and CDR2 YFSETQ. The V and J ends lost 4 bases and 0 bases respectively, with 16 bases between them. This CDR3 region has 16 residues. CDR3 loop: CASSLDRGKMNTEAFF. DNA of the CDR3: TGCGCCAGCAGCCTGGACAGAGGAAAGATGAACACTGAAGCTTTCTTT.

V is TRBV29-1 and J is TRBJ2-7, with D hard to call. This CDR3 region has 14 residues. V gave up 4 bases and J gave up 0 bases, with 13 bases separating them. Germline loops: CDR1 SQVTM, CDR2 ANQGSEA. CDR3 sequence reads: CSVVGPISSYEQYF. The CDR3 coding sequence is TGCAGCGTTGTAGGGCCGATCAGCTCCTACGAGCAGTACTTC.

This clone has a single count. This chain uses TRBV25-1 with TRBJ2-1; possibly TRBD2 for D (6 bases). Germline V gives CDR1 MGHDK, CDR2 SYGVNS. The CDR3 is 16 amino acids. Trimming stripped 2 bases from V and 2 bases from J, with 13 bases between. CDR3 DNA: TGTGCCAGCAGTGAAGGAAGGGCGGGGCCCTACAATGAGCAGTTCTTC. It specifies CASSEGRAGPYNEQFF. The full variable domain, its missing parts supplied by reference TRBV25-1 and TRBJ2-1, is EADIYQTPRYLVIGTGKKITLECSQTMGHDKMYWYQQDPGMELHLIHYSYGVNSTEKGDLSSESTVSRIRTEHFPLTLESARPSHTSQYLCASSEGRAGPYNEQFFGPGTRLTVL.

J is TRBJ2-7 and V is TRBV7-8; D tentatively fits TRBD1 or TRBD2 (5 bases each). Germline-derived CDR1 and CDR2 are SGHVS and FQNEAQ. V lost 4 bases to trimming and J lost 5 bases, with 18 bases between them. The CDR3 totals 15 residues. This chain's CDR3 is CASSSRTAEGNEQYF. The CDR3 DNA reads TGTGCCAGCAGCTCCCGGACCGCAGAGGGGAACGAGCAGTACTTC.

V is TRBV5-4 and J is TRBJ2-2; 7 nucleotides agree with TRBD1. Germline trimming cut 0 bases from V and 6 bases from J; bases unmatched to any gene: 8. CDR1 and CDR2 (germline): SGHNT, YYREEE (reference sequence). The CDR3 contains 16 residues. CDR3 protein: CASSLGRGQISGELFF. In DNA, the CDR3 is TGTGCCAGCAGCTTGGGTAGGGGGCAGATCTCCGGGGAGCTGTTTTTT.

This clone appeared a few times. The rearrangement joins TRBV7-2 to TRBJ1-2; D is unresolved. The CDR3 runs 12 residues. V was shortened by 5 bases and J by 7 bases, with 11 bases between the two germline ends. Germline V gene lookup returns CDR1 SGHTA and CDR2 FQGNSA. CDR3 loop: CASSPRSSGYTF. The CDR3 coding sequence is TGTGCCAGCAGCCCCCGCTCCAGTGGCTACACCTTC.

The rearrangement links TRBV28 to TRBJ2-2; D is perhaps TRBD1 (6 bases). Germline CDR1 MDHEN, CDR2 SYDVKM. The CDR3 is made up of 17 amino acids. V was cut by 4 bases and J by 3 bases, with 18 bases left in between. This chain's CDR3 is CASSYPRQGPYTGELFF. CDR3 in DNA: TGTGCCAGCAGTTACCCCCGGCAGGGGCCCTACACCGGGGAGCTGTTTTTT.

This clone was seen only once. The gene calls are TRBV7-8 and TRBJ2-7; 10 bases fit TRBD1. The V gene's germline CDR1 is SGHVS and CDR2 FQNEAQ. The length of the CDR3 is 15 residues. The V segment lost 5 bases and the J segment 4 bases; nucleotides outside the gene matches: 8. The CDR3 sequence: CASSAGTGVIYEQYF. In DNA, the CDR3 is TGTGCCAGCAGCGCCGGGACAGGGGTAATTTACGAGCAGTACTTC.

Worth noting for this clone: The identical CDR3 is also encoded by other nucleotide sequences in the sample. The rearrangement joins TRBV27 to TRBJ1-2; D gene unclear. Trimming shortened V by 3 bases and J by 4 bases, and 12 bases separated the two germline ends. The CDR3 runs to 14 residues. Germline CDR1 MNHEY, CDR2 SMNVEV (reference sequence). The CDR3 region has the DNA TGTGCCAGCAGTTTCGGAAGGGAAAGCTATGGCTACACCTTC. Translating gives CASSFGRESYGYTF.

The J gene is TRBJ2-1, the V gene TRBV2; 12 bases map to TRBD2. After removal of 2 bases from V and 4 bases from J, the junction contained 15 bases not matched to a gene. The germline gives CDR1 SNHLY, CDR2 FYNNEI. The CDR3 extends over 20 amino acids. CDR3 coding DNA: TGTGCCAGCAGTGAAATGATCTGGACTAGCGGGGTAGGACGATACAATGAGCAGTTCTTC. Translating it yields CASSEMIWTSGVGRYNEQFF.

V gene TRBV30 combines with J gene TRBJ2-1; 8 bases match TRBD2. V trimming: 5 bases; J trimming: 4 bases; junction bases outside the gene matches: 7. This CDR3 is 14 amino acids long. The V gene's germline CDR1 is GTSNPN and CDR2 SVGIG (reference sequence). CDR3 region: CAWGSSGYYNEQFF. CDR3 in DNA: TGTGCCTGGGGGTCTAGCGGGTATTACAATGAGCAGTTCTTC.

The chain carries TRBV12-5 and TRBJ2-2; weak D call: TRBD2 (6 bases). Germline CDR1 is LGHNT and CDR2 is FRNRAP. Trimming took 3 bases from V and 1 from J, leaving 21 bases between them. The CDR3 loop spans 19 amino acids. The CDR3 DNA is TGTGCTAGTGGTTTTGCCCCCGGCGGGCGGGACGAGAACACCGGGGAGCTGTTTTTT. Encoded protein: CASGFAPGGRDENTGELFF.

The rearrangement uses TRBV6-1 and TRBJ1-2, with 10 bases lining up with TRBD1. Germline-derived CDR1 and CDR2 are MNHNS and SASEGT. V lost 7 bases to trimming and J lost 4 bases; unmatched junction nucleotides: 3. The CDR3 runs 13 residues. The CDR3 DNA reads TGTGCCAGCACCGGGACAGGGGCCTATGGCTACACCTTC. Amino acid sequence: CASTGTGAYGYTF.

V usage is TRBV5-4 and J usage is TRBJ2-1; TRBD2 might be the D (6 bases). CDR1 SGHNT and CDR2 YYREEE come from the germline V gene (reference sequence). Trimming shortened V by 7 bases and J by 8 bases, and 22 bases separated the two germline ends. CDR3 length: 15 residues. The CDR3 region is CASSRGDSWRDEQFF. The CDR3 nucleotides read TGTGCCAGCTCTCGAGGGGACTCCTGGCGGGATGAGCAGTTCTTC. The full variable domain, with the rest looked up from reference TRBV5-4 and TRBJ2-1, is ETGVTQSPTHLIKTRGQQVTLRCSSQSGHNTVSWYQQALGQGPQFIFQYYREEENGRGNFPPRFSGLQFPNYSSELNVNALELDDSALYLCASSRGDSWRDEQFFGPGTRLTVL.

The V call is TRBV6-1, the J call TRBJ2-7; possibly TRBD1 for D (6 bases). The germline gives CDR1 MNHNS, CDR2 SASEGT. This CDR3 spans 14 amino acids. The V end was cut by 6 bases, the J end by 7 bases, with 19 bases between. CDR3 residues: CASRERDNWEEQYF. The CDR3 nucleotides read TGTGCCAGCAGGGAACGGGACAACTGGGAGGAGCAGTACTTC.

The rearrangement links TRBV5-6 to TRBJ2-7; D is uncertain. Germline loops: CDR1 SGHDT, CDR2 YYEEEE. V dropped 0 bases and J dropped 5 bases, with 9 bases sitting between them. This CDR3 comprises 13 residues. CDR3 DNA: TGTGCCAGCAGCTTGGAGTTGAAGAACGAGCAGTACTTC. It codes for CASSLELKNEQYF.

The rearrangement uses TRBV28 and TRBJ2-1; TRBD2 agrees at 10 bases. The CDR3 has 14 amino acids. CDR1 is MDHEN, CDR2 SYDVKM, per germline. V lost 4 bases to trimming and J lost 8 bases; unmatched junction nucleotides: 5. CDR3 amino acids: CASSWGLARDEQFF. CDR3 coding DNA: TGTGCCAGCAGTTGGGGACTAGCGAGAGATGAGCAGTTCTTC.

The chain couples TRBV6-4 to TRBJ2-5; no clear D. V lost 0 bases and J lost 3, with 8 bases in between. Looked up from germline, CDR1 is MRHNA and CDR2 is SNTAGT. This CDR3 comprises 14 residues. CDR3 coding DNA: TGTGCCAGCAGTGACTCCTCGGGTGAAGAGACCCAGTACTTC. Translated, it gives CASSDSSGEETQYF.

The chain combines TRBV7-9 with TRBJ2-7; 7 bases map to TRBD2. The germline gives CDR1 SEHNR, CDR2 FQNEAQ (reference sequence). The V segment lost 5 bases and the J segment 5 bases; nucleotides outside the gene matches: 3. CDR3 length: 12 residues. The CDR3 bases are TGTGCCAGCAGCGGGAGCGGGGACGAGCAGTACTTC. It encodes CASSGSGDEQYF.